The 32 T cell receptor beta chains in this list originate from one sample, sequenced in a study of CD8 T cells in ankylosing spondylitis. For these TCRs, the target antigens are not known. TCRdb independently ran MiXCR on the 5' RACE reads; one entry per CDR3 protein. The table records around 540,000 distinct CDR3 sequences, 9.5% to 15% of them present only once. Study results and caveats: A motif in TCR beta, a set of seven to nine highly homologous variants, appeared characteristic of ankylosing spondylitis blood.

Specimen: blood, either unsorted or a sorted T cell fraction (not recorded which). All receptors derive from a male donor with ankylosing spondylitis.

The chain is built from TRBV3-1 and TRBJ1-5, with D possibly TRBD1 on 6 matching bases. This CDR3 has 14 amino acids. The V and J ends lost 1 base and 4 bases respectively, with 8 bases between them. Germline assignment: CDR1 LGHDT and CDR2 YNNKEL (reference sequence). The CDR3 DNA sequence: TGTGCCAGCAGCCAAGGGACAGTTAATCAGCCCCAGCATTTT. This gives the protein CASSQGTVNQPQHF.

J is TRBJ1-1 and V is TRBV20-1; 7 bases map to TRBD1. V lost 7 bases to trimming and J lost 0 bases; unmatched junction nucleotides: 5. CDR1 DFQATT and CDR2 SNEGSKA come from the germline V gene (reference sequence). This CDR3 spans 13 amino acids. CDR3 region: CSGPGQMNTEAFF. The CDR3 DNA reads TGCAGTGGGCCGGGACAGATGAACACTGAAGCTTTCTTT.

This clonotype was recorded at least ten times. The chain couples TRBV5-1 to TRBJ2-4; 7 positions agree with TRBD1. V lost 0 bases and J lost 2; bases outside the gene matches: 11. This CDR3 comprises 18 residues. CDR1 is SGHRS and CDR2 is YFSETQ in the germline V gene. CDR3 nucleotides: TGCGCCAGCAGCTTGGTGGTCGACAGGGCGACGACCAAAAACATTCAGTACTTC. Its protein is CASSLVVDRATTKNIQYF.

This clonotype has a count of ten or more. V usage is TRBV7-2 and J usage is TRBJ2-7; tentative D call: TRBD2 (5 bases). The CDR3 has 13 residues. CDR1 is SGHTA and CDR2 is FQGNSA in the germline V gene. Trimming left V 5 bases short and J 2 bases short, with 10 bases between. CDR3 nucleotide sequence: TGTGCCAGCAGCCGCGACTATACCTACGAGCAGTACTTC. Translated: CASSRDYTYEQYF.

This clonotype appeared a few times. The chain joins TRBV2 to TRBJ2-3; either TRBD1 or TRBD2 may supply D (6 bases each). V gave up 5 bases and J gave up 5 bases, with 11 bases separating them. Germline CDR1 SNHLY, CDR2 FYNNEI. CDR3 size: 13 residues. The CDR3 DNA is TGTGCCAGCAGTATACAGGGACTAGATACGCAGTATTTT. It translates to CASSIQGLDTQYF.

The V and J genes are TRBV12-3 or TRBV12-4 and TRBJ1-2, with D unresolved. The V end was cut by 5 bases, the J end by 6 bases, with 16 bases between. The CDR3 runs 14 residues. The CDR3 coding sequence is TGTGCCAGCAGTGTTCTGTCGCCAACCAATGGCTACACCTTC. Its translation: CASSVLSPTNGYTF.

The chain joins TRBV10-2 to TRBJ2-1; D unclear. Germline CDR1 reads WSHSY; CDR2 reads SAAADI. This CDR3 is 14 amino acids long. V gave up 2 bases and J gave up 3 bases, with 8 bases separating them. CDR3 DNA: TGCGCCAGCAGTGAGGGGCTACACTACAATGAGCAGTTCTTC. Protein product: CASSEGLHYNEQFF.

This clonotype was detected only a few times. The chain recombines TRBV4-2 with TRBJ1-4, with TRBD1 matching over 10 bases. CDR1 and CDR2 from the germline V gene are LGHNA and YNFKEQ. This CDR3 is built from 14 residues. With V trimmed by 3 bases and J by 8 bases, 3 bases remained unmatched. This CDR3 is CASSQPDRGEKLFF. The CDR3 coding sequence is TGTGCCAGCAGCCAGCCGGACAGGGGGGAAAAACTGTTTTTT.

This clonotype has only a few counts. This chain connects TRBV15 to TRBJ2-7; D tentatively fits TRBD1 or TRBD2 (5 bases each). V was shortened by 0 bases and J by 6 bases, with 12 bases between the two germline ends. This CDR3 contains 14 residues. Germline V gene sequence: CDR1 LNHNV, CDR2 YYDKDF (reference sequence). The CDR3 is CATSRDYGAGEQYV. CDR3 nucleotides: TGTGCCACCAGCAGAGATTACGGGGCGGGCGAGCAGTACGTC.

This clonotype was seen only a few times. The V gene is TRBV11-2, the J gene TRBJ2-7; D is possibly TRBD1 (5 bases). This CDR3 is built from 14 residues. The V and J ends lost 1 base and 2 bases respectively, with 9 bases between them. Germline CDR1 SGHAT, CDR2 FQNNGV. CDR3 in amino acids: CASSLVPRAYEQYF. The CDR3 nucleotides are TGTGCCAGCAGCTTAGTCCCCAGGGCCTACGAGCAGTACTTC.

This clonotype was detected once. DNA of the CDR3: TGCAGTGCTAGAGGATCTAGCCTAGGCGAGCAGTACGTC. This codes for CSARGSSLGEQYV. V gene TRBV20-1 combines with J gene TRBJ2-7; possible D gene TRBD2, 5 bases. Germline V CDR1 and CDR2: DFQATT, SNEGSKA (reference sequence). CDR3 length equals 13 residues. Between the trimmed V and J ends, which lost 1 base and 6 bases, there was a span of 13 bases.

The V gene is TRBV7-8, the J gene TRBJ2-7; D perhaps matches TRBD1 (5 bases). Looked up from germline, CDR1 is SGHVS and CDR2 is FQNEAQ. The CDR3 contains 13 residues. The germline V and J ends were trimmed by 1 base and 3 bases, with 7 bases remaining between them. DNA of the CDR3: TGTGCCAGCAGCTTAGGCAGGGTCTACGAGCAGTACTTC. Translated, it gives CASSLGRVYEQYF.

This clonotype came up many times. The genes are TRBV29-1 and TRBJ2-2; a weak D match, TRBD2 (5 bases). Trimming removed 7 bases from V and 5 bases from J, with 20 bases in between. The CDR3 sequence is 15 residues long. CDR1 is SQVTM, CDR2 ANQGSEA, per germline. The chain's CDR3 is CSGGPGWGMTGELFF. Here the CDR3 DNA reads TGCAGCGGAGGCCCGGGATGGGGAATGACCGGGGAGCTGTTTTTT.

This clonotype was counted between two and nine times. The V and J genes are TRBV5-1 and TRBJ2-1; TRBD1 agrees at 7 bases. Germline V gene lookup returns CDR1 SGHRS and CDR2 YFSETQ. V lost 6 bases, J lost 2 bases, and 8 bases stayed unmatched. This CDR3 contains 15 residues. CDR3 loop: CASTPRGGPYNEQFF. The CDR3 DNA reads as TGCGCCAGCACGCCCCGAGGGGGCCCCTACAATGAGCAGTTCTTC.

The rearrangement joins TRBV27 to TRBJ2-1; the match to TRBD1 covers 8 bases. Germline CDR1 MNHEY, CDR2 SMNVEV (reference sequence). This CDR3 is 16 amino acids long. V gave up 3 bases and J gave up 9 bases; unmatched junction bases: 13. For the CDR3, the DNA is TGTGCCAGCAGTTTGCCCCCGGACAGGGTAGGATTTGAGCAGTTCTTC. Protein product: CASSLPPDRVGFEQFF.

This clonotype was seen more than once but under ten times. V and J are TRBV6-5 and TRBJ1-4; D is ambiguous. CDR1 and CDR2 from the germline V gene are MNHEY and SVGAGI. Between the trimmed V and J ends, which lost 0 bases and 3 bases, there was a span of 8 bases. The CDR3 spans 15 residues. CDR3 nucleotide sequence: TGTGCCAGCAGTTACTCGATGGCAGCTAATGAAAAACTGTTTTTT. Translating it yields CASSYSMAANEKLFF.

The chain recombines TRBV19 with TRBJ1-2, with D perhaps matching TRBD1 (6 bases). The ends were cut back, 8 bases at V and 1 base at J, with 17 bases in the middle. The germline CDR1 and CDR2 sequences are LNHDA and SQIVND (reference sequence). The length of the CDR3 is 15 residues. The CDR3 nucleotides read TGTGCCAGTGGCCCGGGACACCAACTTAACTATGGCTACACCTTC. This translates into CASGPGHQLNYGYTF.

The chain joins TRBV10-3 to TRBJ1-5, with a tentative D call TRBD1 (6 bases). With 3 bases removed from V and 2 bases from J, the gap between germline ends came to 8 bases. The CDR3 is 14 residues long. The germline gives CDR1 ENHRY, CDR2 SYGVKD. CDR3 sequence (DNA): TGTGCCATCAGTGATTCAGGGGGCAATCAGCCCCAGCATTTT. Its protein product is CAISDSGGNQPQHF.

The gene calls are TRBV12-3 or TRBV12-4 and TRBJ2-2; D remains ambiguous. V dropped 3 bases and J dropped 7 bases, with 6 bases sitting between them. This CDR3 is 12 amino acids long. The CDR3 here is CASSLQIGELFF. In DNA form, the CDR3 reads TGTGCCAGCAGTTTGCAGATCGGGGAGCTGTTTTTT.

CDR3 in DNA: TGTGCCAGCAGTACCTCTCGGATGGTAGAGACCCAGTACTTC. Its protein product is CASSTSRMVETQYF. This chain uses TRBV25-1 with TRBJ2-5; D gene uncertain. The CDR3 has 14 amino acids. The germline V gene has CDR1 MGHDK and CDR2 SYGVNS. The ends were cut back, 5 bases at V and 4 bases at J, with 14 bases in the middle.

This clonotype has more than one count but fewer than ten. The chain couples TRBV7-2 to TRBJ1-5, with D perhaps TRBD1 (5 bases). CDR1 is SGHTA and CDR2 is FQGNSA in the germline V gene. CDR3 size: 17 residues. Between the trimmed V and J ends, which lost 5 bases and 0 bases, there was a span of 17 bases. The CDR3 region is CASSPPGGSNSNQPQHF. CDR3 in DNA: TGTGCCAGCAGCCCTCCGGGGGGAAGTAATAGCAATCAGCCCCAGCATTTT.

The chain employs TRBV2 and TRBJ2-2; D call uncertain. Trimming took off 1 base at V and 4 bases at J, with 13 bases between the two ends. The CDR3 covers 16 residues. The germline V gene has CDR1 SNHLY and CDR2 FYNNEI. CDR3 in DNA: TGTGCCAGCAGTGAAGGCTGGAGTAGCCCCACCGGGGAGCTGTTTTTT. Its translation is CASSEGWSSPTGELFF. Based on the CDR3 plus reference TRBV2 and TRBJ2-2, the full variable domain is EPEVTQTPSHQVTQMGQEVILRCVPISNHLYFYWYRQILGQKVEFLVSFYNNEISEKSEIFDDQFSVERPDGSNFTLKIRSTKLEDSAMYFCASSEGWSSPTGELFFGEGSRLTVL.

This clonotype appeared a few times. The rearrangement links TRBV3-1 to TRBJ2-7; 9 bases align to TRBD2. Trimming took 4 bases from V and 4 from J; bases not matched to a gene: 8. CDR1 is LGHDT, CDR2 YNNKEL, per germline (reference sequence). This CDR3 is built from 15 residues. The CDR3 protein is CASSPPFAGGYEQYF. The CDR3 DNA follows: TGTGCCAGCAGCCCCCCATTCGCGGGAGGGTACGAGCAGTACTTC.

This clonotype was detected many times. The chain uses TRBV5-1 and TRBJ2-1, with TRBD2 matching 7 bases. Losses at the gene ends were 4 bases for V and 4 bases for J; bases not matched to a gene: 5. The CDR3 is 14 amino acids. Germline CDR1 reads SGHRS; CDR2 reads YFSETQ. CDR3 in DNA: TGCGCCAGCAGCCCTCTAGCGGTATACAATGAGCAGTTCTTC. Its protein is CASSPLAVYNEQFF.

This clonotype showed up many times. The chain links TRBV12-3 or TRBV12-4 to TRBJ2-5; 7 bases match TRBD1. The CDR3 extends over 13 amino acids. V lost 6 bases and J lost 2; bases outside the gene matches: 3. This chain's CDR3 is CASRLTGQETQYF. The CDR3 coding sequence is TGTGCCAGCAGATTGACAGGGCAAGAGACCCAGTACTTC.

This clonotype occurred a few times. V and J are TRBV7-2 and TRBJ2-3; the D gene is possibly TRBD2 (6 bases). Germline V gene data show CDR1 as SGHTA and CDR2 as FQGNSA. The CDR3 runs to 15 residues. V was pared by 5 bases and J by 6 bases, with 18 bases between. The CDR3 DNA reads TGTGCCAGCAGCCGTCGGGGGATAATCGGGGATACGCAGTATTTT. Translating gives CASSRRGIIGDTQYF. The full variable domain, with the rest looked up from reference TRBV7-2 and TRBJ2-3, is GAGVSQSPSNKVTEKGKDVELRCDPISGHTALYWYRQSLGQGLEFLIYFQGNSAPDKSGLPSDRFSAERTGGSVSTLTIQRTQQEDSAVYLCASSRRGIIGDTQYFGPGTRLTVL.

The genes are TRBV11-2 and TRBJ2-5; D is uncertain. CDR1 is SGHAT and CDR2 is FQNNGV in the germline V gene. V was cut by 3 bases and J by 1 base, with 9 bases left in between. This CDR3 is 14 amino acids long. DNA for the CDR3: TGTGCCAGCAGCTTCCGACAAGTCCAAGAGACCCAGTACTTC. Translated, it gives CASSFRQVQETQYF.

This clonotype was seen many times. This rearrangement joins TRBV2 to TRBJ1-5; D is ambiguous. This CDR3 is built from 13 residues. Germline V gives CDR1 SNHLY, CDR2 FYNNEI. The V end lost 7 bases, the J end lost 6 bases, and 13 bases lay between the germline ends. CDR3 residues: CASTMVLGQPQHF. The DNA for the CDR3 is TGTGCCAGCACGATGGTTTTAGGTCAGCCCCAGCATTTT.

This clonotype was counted many times. The chain is built from TRBV7-8 and TRBJ1-3; D gene ambiguous. CDR1 is SGHVS and CDR2 is FQNEAQ in the germline V gene. V was clipped by 5 bases and J by 0 bases, with 17 bases between them. This CDR3 has 17 amino acids. The CDR3 coding sequence is TGTGCCAGCAGCCGAAAGAGGGCTGATAGCTCTGGAAACACCATATATTTT. Translated, it gives CASSRKRADSSGNTIYF.

The rearrangement links TRBV24-1 to TRBJ2-7; 7 bases match TRBD1. The CDR3 has 14 residues. Germline V CDR1 and CDR2: KGHDR, SFDVKD. Trimming cost V 6 bases and J 6 bases; bases outside gene matches: 10. Here the CDR3 DNA reads TGTGCCACCAGTAGGGACAGAGCTACTACCGAGCAGTACTTC. It specifies CATSRDRATTEQYF.

There are many counts of this clonotype. The rearrangement uses TRBV12-3 or TRBV12-4 and TRBJ2-7; no definite D call. The V end was cut by 6 bases, the J end by 3 bases, with 12 bases between. The CDR3 contains 13 residues. CDR3 coding DNA: TGTGCCAGCAGCGCACCCTCGGGCTACGAGCAGTACGTC. Encoded protein: CASSAPSGYEQYV.

The rearrangement uses TRBV24-1 and TRBJ1-2, with 10 positions matching TRBD1. The CDR3 is 14 amino acids. Germline V gives CDR1 KGHDR, CDR2 SFDVKD. The V segment lost 9 bases and the J segment 6 bases; nucleotides outside the gene matches: 9. CDR3 DNA: TGTGCCACCTCCCGGACAGGGGGTGAGGATGGCTACACCTTC. Translated: CATSRTGGEDGYTF.